Following are 7 T cell receptor beta chains from one sample sequenced in a study of shared clonotypes between healthy human individuals. CD8 cells regarded as naive lacked CD45RO, were positively chosen for CCR7, and omitted terminally differentiated effector memory CD45RA+ cells. The data were produced by immunoSEQ multiplex PCR, yet TCRdb's version contains in-frame clones alone and is incomplete. This sample has about 2 million clones, with roughly 95% found just once. Sample: naive CD8+ T cells sorted from blood. These receptors were obtained from a man between 18 and 35 years old in good health.

The chain uses TRBV4-3 and TRBJ2-3; D possibly corresponds to TRBD1 (5 bases). The CDR3 sequence is 15 residues long. The V and J ends lost 1 base and 1 base respectively, with 9 bases between them. Germline values: CDR1 LGHNA, CDR2 YSLEER. Here the CDR3 reads CASSQARGGTDTQYF. The CDR3 DNA sequence: TGCGCCAGCAGCCAAGCTAGGGGTGGCACAGATACGCAGTATTTT.

The chain has TRBV15 and TRBJ2-5, with D perhaps assigned TRBD1 or TRBD2 (6 bases each). Germline V gene lookup returns CDR1 LNHNV and CDR2 YYDKDF (reference sequence). Trimming pared 0 bases from V and 2 bases from J, leaving 16 bases between. The length of the CDR3 is 17 residues. The CDR3 protein is CATSRDHPGGPQETQYF. The CDR3 DNA reads TGTGCCACCAGCAGAGATCATCCCGGGGGCCCGCAAGAGACCCAGTACTTC.

On this clone itself: This likely stems from a read error, as it lies one base from a far larger clone. The rearrangement uses TRBV10-2 and TRBJ2-7; possible D gene TRBD1, 5 bases. Germline assignment: CDR1 WSHSY and CDR2 SAAADI. This CDR3 has 13 residues. Trimming removed 6 bases from V and 1 base from J, with 10 bases in between. The CDR3 loop is CASSPGWSYEQYF. In nucleotides, the CDR3 is TGCGCCAGCAGCCCAGGGTGGTCCTACGAGCAGTACTTC.

The chain is built from TRBV2 and TRBJ2-3; D might be TRBD1 (6 bases). The length of the CDR3 is 15 residues. In germline, CDR1 is SNHLY, CDR2 FYNNEI. Trimming shortened V by 1 base and J by 0 bases, and 8 bases separated the two germline ends. The CDR3, as DNA: TGTGCCAGCAGTGAAGGGACAGTTAGCACAGATACGCAGTATTTT. As protein: CASSEGTVSTDTQYF.

The V gene is TRBV28, the J gene TRBJ1-4; 10 positions agree with TRBD1. Germline CDR1 MDHEN, CDR2 SYDVKM. CDR3 length equals 17 residues. Trimming cost V 3 bases and J 3 bases; bases outside gene matches: 7. The CDR3 spells CASSLGTGASANEKLFF. The CDR3 nucleotides read TGTGCCAGCAGTTTGGGGACAGGGGCATCGGCTAATGAAAAACTGTTTTTT. The entire variable domain, with the rest obtained from reference TRBV28 and TRBJ1-4, is as follows: DVKVTQSSRYLVKRTGEKVFLECVQDMDHENMFWYRQDPGLGLRLIYFSYDVKMKEKGDIPEGYSVSREKKERFSLILESASTNQTSMYLCASSLGTGASANEKLFFGSGTQLSVL.

V usage is TRBV9 and J usage is TRBJ2-3; D unclear. The CDR3 sequence is 14 residues long. Germline assignment: CDR1 SGDLS and CDR2 YYNGEE. Between the trimmed V and J ends, which lost 0 bases and 2 bases, there was a span of 7 bases. This CDR3 is CASSVDMFTDTQYF. Written as DNA, the CDR3 is TGTGCCAGCAGCGTAGATATGTTCACAGATACGCAGTATTTT.

The rearrangement links TRBV14 to TRBJ2-3; D unclear. The germline gives CDR1 SGHDN, CDR2 FVKESK. CDR3 length equals 14 residues. V lost 0 bases and J lost 6, with 10 bases in between. The CDR3 nucleotides read TGTGCCAGCAGCCAAGAGTTTGGCTTGGATACGCAGTATTTT. It is translated as CASSQEFGLDTQYF.